This T cell receptor beta chain was sequenced in a study of patients and donors after allogeneic stem cell transplantation. In TCRdb, the RT-PCR reads were re-called with MiXCR into one record per CDR3 protein. The table has some 880,000 distinct CDR3 sequences, more than 15% seen once. Trimming pared 7 bases from V and 5 bases from J, leaving 20 bases between. The V gene's germline CDR1 is SNHLY and CDR2 FYNNEI. There are 15 residues in the CDR3. This receptor was identified in a human donor who was either an allogeneic HSCT recipient or a stem cell or donor lymphocyte infusion donor (not recorded which). It is not recorded whose cells these are; they may come from a transplant donor. The material sequenced was blood, either unsorted or a sorted T cell fraction (not recorded which). The genes are TRBV2 and TRBJ1-1; D not certain. The CDR3 loop reads CASTLPGPQRTEAFF. DNA of the CDR3: TGTGCCAGCACTCTCCCCGGCCCTCAGCGGACTGAAGCTTTCTTT.